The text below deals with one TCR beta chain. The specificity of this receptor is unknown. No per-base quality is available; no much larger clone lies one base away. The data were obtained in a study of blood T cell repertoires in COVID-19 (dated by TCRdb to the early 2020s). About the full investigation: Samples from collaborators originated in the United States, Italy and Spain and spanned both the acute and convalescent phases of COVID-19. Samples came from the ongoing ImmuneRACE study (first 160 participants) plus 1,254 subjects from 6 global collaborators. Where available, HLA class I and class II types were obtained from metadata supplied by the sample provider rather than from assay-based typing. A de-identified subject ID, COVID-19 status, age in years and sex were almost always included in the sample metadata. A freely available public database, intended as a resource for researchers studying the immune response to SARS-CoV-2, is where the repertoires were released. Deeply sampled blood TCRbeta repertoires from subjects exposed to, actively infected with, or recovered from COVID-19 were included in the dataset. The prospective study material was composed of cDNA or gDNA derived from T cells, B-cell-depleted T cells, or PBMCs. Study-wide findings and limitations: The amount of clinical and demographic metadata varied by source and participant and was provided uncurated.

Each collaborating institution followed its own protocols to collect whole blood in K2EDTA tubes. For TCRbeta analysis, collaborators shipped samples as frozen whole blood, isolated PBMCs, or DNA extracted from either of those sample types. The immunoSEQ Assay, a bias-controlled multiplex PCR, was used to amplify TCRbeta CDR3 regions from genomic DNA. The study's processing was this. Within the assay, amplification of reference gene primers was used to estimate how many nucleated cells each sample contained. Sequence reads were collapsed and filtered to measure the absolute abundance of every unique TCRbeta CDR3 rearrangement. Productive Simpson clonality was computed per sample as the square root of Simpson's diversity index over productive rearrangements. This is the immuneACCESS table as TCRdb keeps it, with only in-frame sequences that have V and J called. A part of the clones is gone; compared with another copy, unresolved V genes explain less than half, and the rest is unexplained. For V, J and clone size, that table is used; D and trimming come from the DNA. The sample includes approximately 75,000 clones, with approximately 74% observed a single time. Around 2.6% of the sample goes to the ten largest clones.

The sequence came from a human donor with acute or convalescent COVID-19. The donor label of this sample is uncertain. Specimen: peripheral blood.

The CDR3 sequence is CATSRPQANYGYTF. The DNA sequence reads TGTGCCACCAGCAGACCACAGGCTAACTATGGCTACACCTTC. The receptor chain draws on TRBV15 and TRBJ1-2; possibly the D gene is TRBD1, per 5 matching bases. The CDR3 covers 14 residues, taking in both the cysteine and the phenylalanine. Of all the DNA, just the CDR3 is kept, 42 bases in frame from base 1. CDR1 and CDR2 are read off the germline V gene (reference sequence) as LNHNV and YYDKDF. Trimming costs V 2 bases and J 0 bases, and their ends lie 7 bases apart. Full variable domain (CDR3 extended with the reference TRBV15 and TRBJ1-2 proteins): DAMVIQNPRYQVTQFGKPVTLSCSQTLNHNVMYWYQQKSSQAPKLLFHYYDKDFNNEADTPDNFQSRRPNTSFCFLDIRSPGLGDTAMYLCATSRPQANYGYTFGSGTRLTVV.